The next 2 T cell receptor beta chains were all read from a single sample in a study of PD-1 blockade in classical Hodgkin lymphoma. Relapse after autologous stem cell transplantation occurred in every patient, and brentuximab vedotin exposure varied. Sequencing used immunoSEQ multiplex PCR; TCRdb keeps in-frame clones, though not all of them. The sample yields some 100,000 clones, around 90% seen once. Material: peripheral blood mononuclear cells (PBMCs), obtained at baseline. The source is a human donor with classical Hodgkin lymphoma.

As for this clone: Distinct nucleotide sequences in the sample also encode this CDR3. V usage is TRBV25-1 and J usage is TRBJ1-2, with D perhaps TRBD1 (6 bases). The CDR3 covers 12 residues. Germline CDR1 and CDR2: MGHDK and SYGVNS. V shed 6 bases and J shed 9 bases, with 14 bases lying between them. The CDR3 DNA reads TGTGCCAGCAGCGAGGGGGTTGACCGCTACACCTTC. This translates into CASSEGVDRYTF.

The chain carries TRBV7-9 and TRBJ2-3, with D possibly matching TRBD2 (6 bases). This CDR3 has 13 amino acids. Trimming shortened V by 3 bases and J by 5 bases, and 9 bases separated the two germline ends. The V gene's germline CDR1 is SEHNR and CDR2 FQNEAQ (reference sequence). The CDR3: CASSFAGLDTQYF. The CDR3 coding sequence is TGTGCCAGCAGCTTTGCGGGATTAGATACGCAGTATTTT.